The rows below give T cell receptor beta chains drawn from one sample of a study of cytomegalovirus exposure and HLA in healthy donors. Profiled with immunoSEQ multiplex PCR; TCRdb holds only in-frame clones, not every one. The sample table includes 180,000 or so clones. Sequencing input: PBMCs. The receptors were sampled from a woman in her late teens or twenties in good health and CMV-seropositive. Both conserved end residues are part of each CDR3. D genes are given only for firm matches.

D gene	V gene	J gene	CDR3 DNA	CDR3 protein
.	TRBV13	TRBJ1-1	TGTGCCAGCAGCTCAAGAGTCACTGAAGCTTTCTTT	CASSSRVTEAFF
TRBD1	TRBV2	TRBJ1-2	TGTGCCAGCAGTGTAATGGACAGGGAAGGTGGCTACACCTTC	CASSVMDREGGYTF
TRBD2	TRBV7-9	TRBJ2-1	TGTGCCAGCAGCTTGGTGGCTAGCGGTTACTCCTACAATGAGCAGTTCTTC	CASSLVASGYSYNEQFF
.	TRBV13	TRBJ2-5	TGTGCCAGCAGCCTCGGGTTTCAAGAGACCCAGTACTTC	CASSLGFQETQYF
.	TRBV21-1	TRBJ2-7	TGTGCCAGCAGCAAGACTAGCGGTATCTACGAGCAGTACTTC	CASSKTSGIYEQYF
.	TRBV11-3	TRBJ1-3	TGTGCCAGCAAAGAGCGGGGAGCCGGAAACACCATATATTTT	CASKERGAGNTIYF
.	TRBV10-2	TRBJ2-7	TGCGCCAGCTACGCAGGGCCCCTCCGCGAGCAGTACTTC	CASYAGPLREQYF
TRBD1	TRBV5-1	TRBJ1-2	TGCGCCAGCAGCCACCCGGGACAGGGGGGGCATGGCTACACCTTC	CASSHPGQGGHGYTF
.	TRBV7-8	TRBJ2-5	TGTGCCAGCAGCTTAGGGGAGGAGACCCAGTACTTC	CASSLGEETQYF
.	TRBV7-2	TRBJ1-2	TGTGCCAGCAGCTGGACTCCTGACGGTGGCTACACCTTC	CASSWTPDGGYTF
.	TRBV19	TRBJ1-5	TGTGCCAGTACCGGGGGAGGTGTGCAGCCCCAGCATTTT	CASTGGGVQPQHF
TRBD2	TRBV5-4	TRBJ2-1	TGTGCCAGCAGCTTGGTGACTAGCGGGGGGGACAATGAGCAGTTCTTC	CASSLVTSGGDNEQFF